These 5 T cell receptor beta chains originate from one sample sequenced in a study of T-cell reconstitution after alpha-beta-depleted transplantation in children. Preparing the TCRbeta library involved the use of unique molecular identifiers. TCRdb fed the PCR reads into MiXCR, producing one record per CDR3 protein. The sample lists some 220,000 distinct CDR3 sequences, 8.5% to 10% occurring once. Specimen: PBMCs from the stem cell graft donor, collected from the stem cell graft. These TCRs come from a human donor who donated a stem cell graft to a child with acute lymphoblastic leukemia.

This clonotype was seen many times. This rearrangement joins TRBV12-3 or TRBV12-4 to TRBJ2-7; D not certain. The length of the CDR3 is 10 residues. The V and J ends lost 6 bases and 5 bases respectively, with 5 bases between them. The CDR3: CASRSHEQYF. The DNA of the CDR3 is TGTGCCAGCAGGTCACACGAGCAGTACTTC.

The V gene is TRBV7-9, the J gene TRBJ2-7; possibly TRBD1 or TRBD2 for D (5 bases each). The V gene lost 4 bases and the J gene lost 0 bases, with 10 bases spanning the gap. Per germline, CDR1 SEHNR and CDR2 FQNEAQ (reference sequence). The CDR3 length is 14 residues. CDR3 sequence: CASSWGRNSYEQYF. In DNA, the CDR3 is TGTGCCAGCAGCTGGGGGAGAAACTCCTACGAGCAGTACTTC.

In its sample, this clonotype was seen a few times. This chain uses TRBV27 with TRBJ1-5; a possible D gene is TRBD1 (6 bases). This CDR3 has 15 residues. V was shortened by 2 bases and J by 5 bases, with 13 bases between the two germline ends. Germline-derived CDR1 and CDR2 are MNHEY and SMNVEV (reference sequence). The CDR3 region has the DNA TGTGCCAGCAGTTTAAGTGGGGGCCGAGATCAGCCCCAGCATTTT. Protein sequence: CASSLSGGRDQPQHF.

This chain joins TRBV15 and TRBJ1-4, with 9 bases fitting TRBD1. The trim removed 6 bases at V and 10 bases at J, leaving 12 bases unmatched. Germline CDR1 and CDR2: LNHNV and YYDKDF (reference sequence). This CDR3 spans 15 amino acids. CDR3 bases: TGTGCCACCAGACGACAGGGGGAAGATCCCGGAAAACTGTTTTTT. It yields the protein CATRRQGEDPGKLFF.

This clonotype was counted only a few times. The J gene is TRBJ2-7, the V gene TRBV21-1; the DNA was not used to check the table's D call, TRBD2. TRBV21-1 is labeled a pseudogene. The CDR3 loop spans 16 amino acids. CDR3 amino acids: CASSKGSAGGNYEQYF. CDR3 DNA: TGTGCCAGCAGCAAGGGATCAGCGGGGGGGAACTACGAGCAGTACTTC.